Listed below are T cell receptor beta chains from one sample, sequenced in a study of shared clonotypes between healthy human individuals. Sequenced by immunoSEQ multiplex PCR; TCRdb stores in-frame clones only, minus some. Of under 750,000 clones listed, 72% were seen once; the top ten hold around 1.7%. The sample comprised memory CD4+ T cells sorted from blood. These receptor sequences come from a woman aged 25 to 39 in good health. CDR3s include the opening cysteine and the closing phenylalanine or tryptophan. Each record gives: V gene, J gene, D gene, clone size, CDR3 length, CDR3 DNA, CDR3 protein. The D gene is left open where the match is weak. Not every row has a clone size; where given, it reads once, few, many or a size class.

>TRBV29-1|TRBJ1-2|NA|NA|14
TGCAGCGCAGGACCTGGGGGGCTGGGCTATGGCTACACCTTC
CSAGPGGLGYGYTF
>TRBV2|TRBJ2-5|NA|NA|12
TGTGCCAGCAGTACCCAAGTCACAAGCCAGTACTTC
CASSTQVTSQYF
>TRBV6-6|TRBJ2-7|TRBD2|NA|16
TGTGCCAGCAGCCCAGCGGATATAGCGGGAGTGGGCGAGCAGTACTTC
CASSPADIAGVGEQYF
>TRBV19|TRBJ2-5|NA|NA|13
TGTGCCAGTAGGAGGGCCGATAAAGAGACCCAGTACTTC
CASRRADKETQYF
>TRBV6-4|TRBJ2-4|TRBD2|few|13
TGTGCCAGCAGTGAGGGACTAGCGGGTGTTCAGTACTTC
CASSEGLAGVQYF
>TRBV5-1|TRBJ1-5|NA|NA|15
TGCGCCAGCAGCTTTACGGGGGATAGCAATCAGCCCCAGCATTTT
CASSFTGDSNQPQHF
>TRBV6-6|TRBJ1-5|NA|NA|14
TGTGCCAGCAGTTACTCCGGTATCGGGCAGCCCCAGCATTTT
CASSYSGIGQPQHF
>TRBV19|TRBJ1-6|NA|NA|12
TGTGCCAGTAGGACCACCTATTCACCCCTCCACTTT
CASRTTYSPLHF
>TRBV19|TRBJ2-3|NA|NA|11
TGTGCCAGTAGTATTTCAGATACGCAGTATTTT
CASSISDTQYF
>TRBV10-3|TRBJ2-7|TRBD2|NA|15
TGTGCCATCAGTGAGTCGGGGGGGAGCTCCTACGAGCAGTACTTC
CAISESGGSSYEQYF
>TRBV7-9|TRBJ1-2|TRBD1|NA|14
TGTGCCAGCAGCTTAGGGACAGGGGAGGAAGGCTACACCTTC
CASSLGTGEEGYTF
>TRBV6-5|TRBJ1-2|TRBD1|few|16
TGTGCCAGCAGTTACTCGCCTGACAGGGGGTACTATGGCTACACCTTC
CASSYSPDRGYYGYTF
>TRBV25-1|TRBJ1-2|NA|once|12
TGTGCCAGCAGTCAGGACGCTTCCGGCTACACCTTC
CASSQDASGYTF
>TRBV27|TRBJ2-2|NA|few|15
TGTGCCAGCAGTTTGGCAGGGATCAACACCGGGGAGCTGTTTTTT
CASSLAGINTGELFF
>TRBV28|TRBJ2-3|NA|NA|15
TGTGCCAGCAGTTTGTCACAAGTATCCACAGATACGCAGTATTTT
CASSLSQVSTDTQYF
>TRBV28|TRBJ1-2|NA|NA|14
TGTGCCAGCAGTTCGCGCAGCCTAATGGAGGGCTACACCTTC
CASSSRSLMEGYTF